These 19 T cell receptor beta chains came from one sample sequenced in a study of neurological immune-mediated disorders (dated by TCRdb to the late 2010s). Libraries were prepared through 5' RACE. Sequencing was performed on an Illumina HiSeq 2500. The public reads were run again by TCRdb, first through fastp at Q25 and then through MiXCR, and only productive beta chains were kept. Rows are unified per CDR3 protein, each entry keeping the most common DNA and genes. Here the sample has some 86,000 distinct CDR3 sequences; 2.6% occur a single time. About 1.1% of the sample is in the top ten clones. Sequenced: PBMCs. The receptor set was obtained from a woman in her 30s with multiple sclerosis.

Many counts were recorded for this clonotype. CDR3 nucleotide sequence: TGTGCCAGCAGCTTGGGGCAAACAGGACCTGAGCAGTTCTTC. It is translated as CASSLGQTGPEQFF. The chain employs TRBV5-4 and TRBJ2-1, with D maybe TRBD1 (5 bases). The V end was cut by 0 bases, the J end by 9 bases, with 13 bases between. The CDR3 is 14 residues long. Germline CDR1 reads SGHNT; CDR2 reads YYREEE (reference sequence).

In this sample, this clonotype turned up many times. Germline is not matched at one junction end, which may reflect a read error. The V and J genes are TRBV7-7 and TRBJ2-2; D is perhaps TRBD2 (5 bases). CDR1 SSHAT and CDR2 FNYEAQ come from the germline V gene (reference sequence). This CDR3 has 14 amino acids. The CDR3 reads CASSLASSPGELFF. The CDR3 coding sequence is TGTGCTAGCAGCCTAGCCTCTAGTCCCGGGGAGCTGTTTTTT.

In its sample, this clonotype was seen many times. The chain carries TRBV18 and TRBJ2-5; D gene uncertain. Per the germline V gene, CDR1 is KGHSH and CDR2 is LQKENI. V lost 3 bases and J 0 bases, leaving 2 bases between the germline ends. The CDR3 is 12 residues long. CDR3 in amino acids: CASSPNQETQYF. The CDR3 DNA sequence: TGTGCCAGCTCACCTAACCAAGAGACCCAGTACTTC.

This clonotype was seen ten or more times. The chain carries TRBV7-2 and TRBJ2-2, with 14 bases aligning to TRBD2. The CDR3 consists of 18 residues. With V trimmed by 3 bases and J by 6 bases, 9 bases remained unmatched. Germline V gene data show CDR1 as SGHTA and CDR2 as FQGNSA. CDR3 sequence: CASSFRMGLAGEAGELFF. The CDR3 DNA follows: TGTGCCAGCAGCTTCCGCATGGGACTAGCGGGAGAAGCCGGGGAGCTGTTTTTT.

This clonotype appeared many times. The chain uses TRBV7-2 and TRBJ2-2, with D tentatively TRBD2 (6 bases). V lost 5 bases and J 6 bases, leaving 16 bases between the germline ends. Germline CDR1 reads SGHTA; CDR2 reads FQGNSA. This CDR3 region has 15 residues. The CDR3 DNA sequence: TGTGCCAGCAGCACGGAGGGCCGGGGAGCCGGGGAGCTGTTTTTT. Translation: CASSTEGRGAGELFF.

This clonotype was seen repeatedly, ten times or more. V gene TRBV2 combines with J gene TRBJ1-6; possibly TRBD1 for D (5 bases). Germline CDR1 SNHLY, CDR2 FYNNEI. Trimming left V 8 bases short and J 4 bases short, with 9 bases between. This CDR3 is 13 amino acids long. The CDR3 nucleotides read TGTGCCAGCGAAGCAGGGTATAATTCACCCCTCCACTTT. This encodes CASEAGYNSPLHF. Filled out from reference TRBV2 and TRBJ1-6, the complete variable domain reads EPEVTQTPSHQVTQMGQEVILRCVPISNHLYFYWYRQILGQKVEFLVSFYNNEISEKSEIFDDQFSVERPDGSNFTLKIRSTKLEDSAMYFCASEAGYNSPLHFGNGTRLTVT.

This clonotype was recorded many times. This sequence joins TRBV4-3 and TRBJ1-1, with a possible D match to TRBD1 (5 bases). From germline, CDR1 is LGHNA and CDR2 YSLEER. CDR3 length: 18 residues. V was trimmed by 0 bases and J by 4 bases, leaving 21 bases between them. The CDR3: CASSQEPPRGRVGTEAFF. The CDR3 DNA reads TGCGCCAGCAGCCAAGAACCCCCCCGGGGCAGGGTGGGCACTGAAGCTTTCTTT.

The chain links TRBV24-1 to TRBJ2-7, with TRBD1 identical over 8 bases. V was clipped by 3 bases and J by 4 bases; unmatched bases: 10. The CDR3 is made up of 16 amino acids. Germline-derived CDR1 and CDR2 are KGHDR and SFDVKD. The CDR3 DNA sequence: TGTGCCACCAGTGATCCCGACGGACAGGGAAGATACGAGCAGTACTTC. Its protein is CATSDPDGQGRYEQYF.

Only a few counts were recorded for this clonotype. Since a much larger clone is just one base distant, this may be a read error. V gene TRBV10-3 combines with J gene TRBJ2-3, with D perhaps TRBD2 (6 bases). This CDR3 region has 14 residues. The V end lost 8 bases, the J end lost 1 base, and 13 bases lay between the germline ends. The germline V gene has CDR1 ENHRY and CDR2 SYGVKD. CDR3 coding DNA: TGTGCCATCGAGCTGGGGACTGGCACAGATACGCAGTATTTT. It specifies CAIELGTGTDTQYF.

This clonotype was seen at least ten times. The gene calls are TRBV5-1 and TRBJ1-1; D is perhaps TRBD1 (5 bases). The V end was cut by 4 bases, the J end by 3 bases, with 16 bases between. Germline assignment: CDR1 SGHRS and CDR2 YFSETQ. This CDR3 is 15 amino acids long. Here the CDR3 reads CASSPWLGRDTEAFF. CDR3 coding DNA: TGCGCCAGCAGCCCCTGGTTGGGGCGGGACACTGAAGCTTTCTTT.

At least ten counts were recorded for this clonotype. CDR3 sequence: CSASIQGSEAFF. DNA for the CDR3: TGCAGTGCTAGCATACAGGGGTCTGAAGCTTTCTTT. The chain links TRBV20-1 to TRBJ1-1, with 7 nucleotides matching TRBD1. V trimming: 3 bases; J trimming: 6 bases; junction bases outside the gene matches: 4. The CDR3 totals 12 residues. Germline V CDR1 and CDR2: DFQATT, SNEGSKA (reference sequence).

This clonotype appeared many times. V usage is TRBV6-2 or TRBV6-3 and J usage is TRBJ2-2; TRBD2 aligns across 11 bases. Germline CDR1 reads MNHEY; CDR2 reads SVGEGT. V lost 4 bases, J lost 0 bases, and 4 bases stayed unmatched. The CDR3 runs 17 residues. CDR3: CASSFPGLAANTGELFF. CDR3 nucleotide sequence: TGTGCCAGCAGTTTCCCGGGACTAGCGGCGAACACCGGGGAGCTGTTTTTT.

This clonotype has a count of ten or more. The genes are TRBV20-1 and TRBJ2-5; 11 positions agree with TRBD2. Trimming cost V 3 bases and J 5 bases; bases outside gene matches: 8. This CDR3 has 15 amino acids. Germline V gene lookup returns CDR1 DFQATT and CDR2 SNEGSKA (reference sequence). Written as DNA, the CDR3 is TGCAGTGCTAGTGCTAGCGGGAGGAATGCGGAGACCCAGTACTTC. Its translation is CSASASGRNAETQYF.

This clonotype appeared many times. CDR3 nucleotides: TGTGCCAGCAGCTTAACAGGGGACGATCGGAAGTTCTTC. Its translation: CASSLTGDDRKFF. The V and J genes are TRBV7-3 and TRBJ2-1, with D possibly called TRBD1 or TRBD2 (5 bases each). The ends were cut back, 0 bases at V and 14 bases at J, with 14 bases in the middle. The CDR3 sequence is 13 residues long. Germline lookup yields CDR1 SGHTA and CDR2 FQGTGA.

This clonotype was observed many times. The chain carries TRBV5-1 and TRBJ2-7; D is possibly TRBD1 (7 bases). From germline, CDR1 is SGHRS and CDR2 YFSETQ. Trimming left V 5 bases short and J 2 bases short, with 11 bases between. CDR3 length: 13 residues. The CDR3 loop is CASSQGGTYEQYF. In DNA form, the CDR3 reads TGCGCCAGCAGTCAGGGGGGAACCTACGAGCAGTACTTC.

This clonotype was seen ten or more times. This chain links TRBV28 with TRBJ2-1; D is ambiguous. The ends were cut back, 6 bases at V and 3 bases at J, with 12 bases in the middle. From germline, CDR1 is MDHEN and CDR2 SYDVKM. The CDR3 is made up of 14 amino acids. CDR3 in amino acids: CASSHVTNYNEQFF. The CDR3 DNA follows: TGTGCCAGCAGCCACGTAACTAACTACAATGAGCAGTTCTTC.

This clonotype was detected many times. The chain links TRBV27 to TRBJ2-3; 7 positions agree with TRBD1. Trimming at V came to 7 bases and at J to 2 bases, leaving 15 bases not matched to a gene. The CDR3 has 17 residues. Per the germline V gene, CDR1 is MNHEY and CDR2 is SMNVEV (reference sequence). The CDR3, as DNA: TGTGCCAGCAAGATAAGATTAGGGGGCATTAACACAGATACGCAGTATTTT. Its protein product is CASKIRLGGINTDTQYF.

In this sample, this clonotype turned up many times. This rearrangement joins TRBV7-2 to TRBJ2-5; the D gene is possibly TRBD1 (6 bases). The CDR3 contains 13 residues. The ends were cut back, 6 bases at V and 2 bases at J, with 10 bases in the middle. Germline V CDR1 and CDR2: SGHTA, FQGNSA. The CDR3 loop is CASSLQGQETQYF. The CDR3 nucleotides read TGTGCCAGCAGTTTACAGGGTCAAGAGACCCAGTACTTC.

This clonotype was seen at least ten times. V gene TRBV12-3 or TRBV12-4 combines with J gene TRBJ1-1; D call uncertain. CDR3 size: 15 residues. Trimming pared 3 bases from V and 6 bases from J, leaving 17 bases between. The CDR3 nucleotides read TGTGCCAGCAGTTTCTACAAGACCGAAACGCCTGAAGCTTTCTTT. Encoded protein: CASSFYKTETPEAFF.